This T cell receptor beta chain was obtained from a study of cytomegalovirus exposure and HLA in healthy donors. In the case of this clone: Its antigen is unidentified.

The CDR3 has 17 residues. V gave up 3 bases and J gave up 0 bases; unmatched junction bases: 9. The germline CDR1 and CDR2 sequences are LGHNA and YNFKEQ. The primer mix had 60 Vbeta and 13 Jbeta primers. Assay used: immunoSEQ multiplex PCR; TCRdb lists only in-frame clones, some missing. Of under 250,000 clones listed, less than 85% are singletons. Whole-study findings and limits: Most subjects' HLA-A and HLA-B alleles were reportedly predicted from TCR beta sequences. Association of a missense DCLRE1C variant with TCR beta V- and J-gene trimming was reported in a later analysis.

Input material: PBMCs. This sequence joins TRBV4-2 and TRBJ2-7; 9 nucleotides match TRBD2. The origin of this receptor is a man aged 18 to 29 in good health and CMV-seronegative. CDR3 region: CASSQNPSGRISYEQYF. The DNA for the CDR3 is TGTGCCAGCAGCCAGAACCCCAGCGGGAGGATCTCCTACGAGCAGTACTTC.